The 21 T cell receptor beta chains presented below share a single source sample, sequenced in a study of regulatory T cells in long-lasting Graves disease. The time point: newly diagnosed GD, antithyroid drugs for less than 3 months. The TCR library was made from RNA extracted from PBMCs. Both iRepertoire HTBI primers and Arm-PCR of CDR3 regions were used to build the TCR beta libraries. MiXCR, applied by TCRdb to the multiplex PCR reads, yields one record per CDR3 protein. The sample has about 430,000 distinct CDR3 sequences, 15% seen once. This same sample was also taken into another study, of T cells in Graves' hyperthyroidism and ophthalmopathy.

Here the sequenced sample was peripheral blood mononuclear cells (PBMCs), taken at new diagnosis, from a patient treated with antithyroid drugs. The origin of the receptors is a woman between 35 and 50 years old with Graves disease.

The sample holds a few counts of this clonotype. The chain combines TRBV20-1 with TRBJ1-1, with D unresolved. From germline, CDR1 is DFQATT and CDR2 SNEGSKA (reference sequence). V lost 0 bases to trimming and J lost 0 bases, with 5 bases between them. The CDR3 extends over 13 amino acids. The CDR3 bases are TGCAGTGCTAGAGACAGGCTGAACACTGAAGCTTTCTTT. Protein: CSARDRLNTEAFF.

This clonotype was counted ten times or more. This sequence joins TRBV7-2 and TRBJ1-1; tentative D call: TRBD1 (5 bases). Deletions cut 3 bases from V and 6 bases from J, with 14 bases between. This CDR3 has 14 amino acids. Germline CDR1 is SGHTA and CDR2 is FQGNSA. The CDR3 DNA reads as TGTGCCAGCAGCTTTTCAGGGTTCGGCGCTGAAGCTTTCTTT. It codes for CASSFSGFGAEAFF. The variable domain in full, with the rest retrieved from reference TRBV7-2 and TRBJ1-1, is GAGVSQSPSNKVTEKGKDVELRCDPISGHTALYWYRQSLGQGLEFLIYFQGNSAPDKSGLPSDRFSAERTGGSVSTLTIQRTQQEDSAVYLCASSFSGFGAEAFFGQGTRLTVV.

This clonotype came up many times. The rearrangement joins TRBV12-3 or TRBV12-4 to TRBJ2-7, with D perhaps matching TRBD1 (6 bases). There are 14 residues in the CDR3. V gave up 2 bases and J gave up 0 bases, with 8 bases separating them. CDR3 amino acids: CASSLQGHSYEQYF. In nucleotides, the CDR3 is TGTGCCAGCAGTTTACAGGGACACTCCTACGAGCAGTACTTC.

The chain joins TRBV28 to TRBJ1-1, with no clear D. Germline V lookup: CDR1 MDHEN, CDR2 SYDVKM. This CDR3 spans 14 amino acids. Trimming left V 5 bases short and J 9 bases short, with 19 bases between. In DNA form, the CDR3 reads TGTGCCAGCAGTGGGATATCCCCGGATAGGCAAGCTTTCTTT. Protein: CASSGISPDRQAFF. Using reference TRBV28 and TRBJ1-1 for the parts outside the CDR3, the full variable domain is DVKVTQSSRYLVKRTGEKVFLECVQDMDHENMFWYRQDPGLGLRLIYFSYDVKMKEKGDIPEGYSVSREKKERFSLILESASTNQTSMYLCASSGISPDRQAFFGQGTRLTVV.

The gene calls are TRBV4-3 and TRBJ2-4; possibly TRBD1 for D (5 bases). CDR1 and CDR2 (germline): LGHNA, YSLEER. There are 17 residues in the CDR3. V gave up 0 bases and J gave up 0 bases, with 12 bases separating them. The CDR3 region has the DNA TGCGCCAGCAGCCAAGATGGTGACAGAGCAGCCAAAAACATTCAGTACTTC. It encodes CASSQDGDRAAKNIQYF.

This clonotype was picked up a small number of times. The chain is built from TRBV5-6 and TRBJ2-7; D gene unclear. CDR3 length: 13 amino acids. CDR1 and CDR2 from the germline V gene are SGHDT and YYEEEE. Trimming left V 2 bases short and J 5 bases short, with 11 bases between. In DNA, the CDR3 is TGTGCCAGCAGCTTAGGCGCAAGCAACGAGCAGTACTTC. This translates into CASSLGASNEQYF.

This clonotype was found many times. CDR3 coding DNA: TGTGCCATCAGTGAGGTGGCGGGAGAAACAGATACGCAGTATTTT. Amino acids: CAISEVAGETDTQYF. The V gene is TRBV10-3, the J gene TRBJ2-3, with 7 bases fitting TRBD2. J gave up 3 bases and V 2 bases, and 5 bases lay outside the gene matches. The germline gives CDR1 ENHRY, CDR2 SYGVKD. This CDR3 is built from 15 residues.

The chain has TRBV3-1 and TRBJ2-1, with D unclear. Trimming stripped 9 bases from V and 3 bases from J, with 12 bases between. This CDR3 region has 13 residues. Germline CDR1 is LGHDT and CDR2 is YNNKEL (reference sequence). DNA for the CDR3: TGTGCCAGGCCCCCAGGTTTCTACAATGAGCAGTTCTTC. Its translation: CARPPGFYNEQFF.

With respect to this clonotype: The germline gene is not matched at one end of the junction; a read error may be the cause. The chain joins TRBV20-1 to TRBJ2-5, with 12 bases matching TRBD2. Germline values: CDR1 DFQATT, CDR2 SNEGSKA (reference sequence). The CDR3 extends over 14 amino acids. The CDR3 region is CSAMLAGGRETQCF. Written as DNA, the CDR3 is TGCAGCGCTATGCTAGCGGGAGGGCGGGAGACCCAGTGCTTC.

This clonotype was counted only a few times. The CDR3 protein is CASSYTEVNTGELFF. CDR3 in DNA: TGTGCCAGCAGCTATACAGAGGTGAACACCGGGGAGCTGTTTTTT. This chain connects TRBV7-9 to TRBJ2-2; D is unclear. Germline-derived CDR1 and CDR2 are SEHNR and FQNEAQ (reference sequence). The CDR3 runs 15 residues. The V gene lost 4 bases and the J gene lost 1 base, with 10 bases spanning the gap.

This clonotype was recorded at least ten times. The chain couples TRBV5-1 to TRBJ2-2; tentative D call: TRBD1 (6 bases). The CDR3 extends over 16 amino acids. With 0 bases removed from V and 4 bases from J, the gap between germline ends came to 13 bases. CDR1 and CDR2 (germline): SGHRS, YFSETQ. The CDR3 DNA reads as TGCGCCAGCAGCTTGGCCCTACAGGGAGTCACCGGGGAGCTGTTTTTT. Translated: CASSLALQGVTGELFF.

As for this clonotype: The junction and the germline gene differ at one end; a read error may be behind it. CDR3 residues: CASSDRTPFYELYF. The CDR3, as DNA: TGTGCCAGCAGTGACCGGACACCTTTCTACGAGCTGTACTTC. The chain joins TRBV6-1 to TRBJ2-7, with a possible D match to TRBD1 (5 bases). Germline V gene lookup returns CDR1 MNHNS and CDR2 SASEGT. The CDR3 is made up of 14 amino acids.

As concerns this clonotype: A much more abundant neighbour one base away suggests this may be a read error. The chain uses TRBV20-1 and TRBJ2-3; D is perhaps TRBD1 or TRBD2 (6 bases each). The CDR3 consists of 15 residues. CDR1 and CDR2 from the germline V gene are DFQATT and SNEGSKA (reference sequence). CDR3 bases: TGCAGTGTTAGAGAAGGGGGGAGAACCCCGGGTACGCAGTATTTT. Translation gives CSVREGGRTPGTQYF.

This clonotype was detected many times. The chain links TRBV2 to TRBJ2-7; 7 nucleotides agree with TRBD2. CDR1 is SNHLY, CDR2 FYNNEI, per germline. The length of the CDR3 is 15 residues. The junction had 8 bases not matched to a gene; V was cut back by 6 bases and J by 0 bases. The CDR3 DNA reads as TGTGCCAGCAGATCCGACGGGGGGTCCTCCTACGAGCAGTACTTC. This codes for CASRSDGGSSYEQYF.

The CDR3, as DNA: TGCAGTGCTAGAGATCGACGCAGAACCCTGGGGACAGATACGCAGTATTTT. Translation gives CSARDRRRTLGTDTQYF. The V and J genes are TRBV20-1 and TRBJ2-3; D call uncertain. This CDR3 spans 17 amino acids. The V gene lost 0 bases and the J gene lost 3 bases, with 19 bases spanning the gap. The germline gives CDR1 DFQATT, CDR2 SNEGSKA (reference sequence).

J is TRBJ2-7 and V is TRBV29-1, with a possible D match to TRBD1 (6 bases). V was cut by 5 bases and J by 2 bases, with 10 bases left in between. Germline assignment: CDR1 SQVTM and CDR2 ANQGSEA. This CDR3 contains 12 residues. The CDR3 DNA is TGCAGCGTTTCACAGGGCCCCTACGAGCAGTACTTC. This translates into CSVSQGPYEQYF.

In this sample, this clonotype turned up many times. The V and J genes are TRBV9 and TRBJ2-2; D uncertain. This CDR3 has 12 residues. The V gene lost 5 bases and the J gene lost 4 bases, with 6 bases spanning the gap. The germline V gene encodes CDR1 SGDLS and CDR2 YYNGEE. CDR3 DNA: TGTGCCAGCAGTGTCGGCACCGGGGAGCTGTTTTTT. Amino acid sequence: CASSVGTGELFF. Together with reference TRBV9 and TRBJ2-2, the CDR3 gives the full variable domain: DSGVTQTPKHLITATGQRVTLRCSPRSGDLSVYWYQQSLDQGLQFLIQYYNGEERAKGNILERFSAQQFPDLHSELNLSSLELGDSALYFCASSVGTGELFFGEGSRLTVL.

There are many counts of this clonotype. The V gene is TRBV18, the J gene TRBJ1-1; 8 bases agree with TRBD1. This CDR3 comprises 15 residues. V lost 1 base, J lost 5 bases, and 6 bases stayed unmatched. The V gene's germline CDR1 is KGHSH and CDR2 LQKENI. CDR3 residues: CASSPQPGGSTEAFF. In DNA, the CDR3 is TGTGCCAGCTCACCACAGCCAGGGGGCTCGACTGAAGCTTTCTTT.

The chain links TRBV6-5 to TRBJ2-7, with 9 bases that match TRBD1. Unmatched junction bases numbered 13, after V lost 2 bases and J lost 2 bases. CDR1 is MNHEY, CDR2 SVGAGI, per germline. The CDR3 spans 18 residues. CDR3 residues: CASSYPPDTGQGPYEQYF. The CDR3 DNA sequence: TGTGCCAGCAGTTACCCACCAGATACGGGACAGGGACCCTACGAGCAGTACTTC.

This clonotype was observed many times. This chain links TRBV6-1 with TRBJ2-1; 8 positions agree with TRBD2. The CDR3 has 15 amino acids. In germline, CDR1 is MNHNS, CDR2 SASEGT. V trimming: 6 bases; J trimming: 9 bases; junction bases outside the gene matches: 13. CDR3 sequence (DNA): TGTGCCAGCAGCTCTACTAGCGGTCCCCCCGGTGAGCAGTTCTTC. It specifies CASSSTSGPPGEQFF.

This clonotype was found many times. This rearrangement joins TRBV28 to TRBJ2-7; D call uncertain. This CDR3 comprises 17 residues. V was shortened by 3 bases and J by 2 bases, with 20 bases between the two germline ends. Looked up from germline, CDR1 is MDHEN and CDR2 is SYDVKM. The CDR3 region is CASSFPAGPGRAYEQYF. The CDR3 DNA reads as TGTGCCAGCAGTTTTCCCGCAGGACCGGGCCGTGCCTACGAGCAGTACTTC. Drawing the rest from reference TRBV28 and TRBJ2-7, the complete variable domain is DVKVTQSSRYLVKRTGEKVFLECVQDMDHENMFWYRQDPGLGLRLIYFSYDVKMKEKGDIPEGYSVSREKKERFSLILESASTNQTSMYLCASSFPAGPGRAYEQYFGPGTRLTVT.